Each of the 7 T cell receptor beta chains below was sequenced from the same sample in a study of blood T cells in healthy people across ages. The use of a sample-barcoded 5' primer and a J-beta primer mix characterized a second PCR of roughly 7 to 11 cycles. TCRdb reanalysed the 5' RACE reads using MiXCR and keeps one entry per CDR3 protein. The table shows about 580,000 distinct CDR3 sequences, with roughly 48% occurring only once. Sequenced: blood. These receptors all come from a man aged 80 or over in good health.

J is TRBJ2-5 and V is TRBV4-3; TRBD1 matches at 8 bases. J was trimmed by 2 bases and V by 2 bases; bases with no gene match: 4. Germline V gene lookup returns CDR1 LGHNA and CDR2 YSLEER. The CDR3 sequence is 15 residues long. Here the CDR3 reads CASSQLGTGQETQYF. CDR3 nucleotides: TGCGCCAGCAGCCAACTCGGGACAGGTCAAGAGACCCAGTACTTC.

The V call is TRBV6-5, the J call TRBJ1-4; the D is unclear. CDR1 is MNHEY and CDR2 is SVGAGI in the germline V gene. Trimming stripped 6 bases from V and 8 bases from J, with 16 bases between. CDR3 length: 14 amino acids. The CDR3 region is CASSPGEGDEKLFF. As DNA, the CDR3 is TGTGCCAGCAGCCCCGGGGAGGGTGACGAAAAACTGTTTTTT.

This clonotype has a count of ten or more. The chain recombines TRBV7-2 with TRBJ2-5; 12 nucleotides match TRBD2. Germline loops: CDR1 SGHTA, CDR2 FQGNSA. The J segment lost 2 bases and the V segment lost 5 bases, leaving 6 bases of the junction unmatched. The CDR3 runs 16 residues. The CDR3 sequence is CASSPSTSGGQETQYF. The CDR3, as DNA: TGTGCCAGCAGCCCCTCCACTAGCGGGGGGCAAGAGACCCAGTACTTC. The full variable domain, its missing parts supplied by reference TRBV7-2 and TRBJ2-5, is GAGVSQSPSNKVTEKGKDVELRCDPISGHTALYWYRQSLGQGLEFLIYFQGNSAPDKSGLPSDRFSAERTGGSVSTLTIQRTQQEDSAVYLCASSPSTSGGQETQYFGPGTRLLVL.

The rearrangement uses TRBV12-3 or TRBV12-4 and TRBJ2-7; perhaps TRBD2 as D (7 bases). V lost 11 bases, J lost 7 bases, and 18 bases lay in between. This CDR3 is 12 amino acids long. CDR3 sequence (DNA): TGTGCCGGGAGGGGGTCCGAGAATGAGCAGTACTTC. This codes for CAGRGSENEQYF.

This chain uses TRBV20-1 with TRBJ2-1; maybe TRBD2 (6 bases). From germline, CDR1 is DFQATT and CDR2 SNEGSKA (reference sequence). CDR3 length: 15 residues. Trimming left V 6 bases short and J 0 bases short, with 15 bases between. The CDR3 region has the DNA TGCAGTGCCGCCCCCGGGGGAAGCTCCTACAATGAGCAGTTCTTC. Protein sequence: CSAAPGGSSYNEQFF.

The table lists this clonotype with a count of one. V usage is TRBV6-2 or TRBV6-3 and J usage is TRBJ2-3; D gene unclear. CDR1 and CDR2 (germline): MNHEY, SVGEGT. The V gene lost 8 bases and the J gene lost 5 bases, with 17 bases spanning the gap. The CDR3 runs 14 residues. The CDR3 DNA sequence: TGTGCCAGCTCTACCGGAACACGGGTAGATACGCAGTATTTT. This gives the protein CASSTGTRVDTQYF.

This clonotype showed up many times. This chain connects TRBV6-6 to TRBJ2-7, with 9 bases that match TRBD2. The length of the CDR3 is 15 residues. Trimming cost V 0 bases and J 4 bases; bases outside gene matches: 4. CDR1 is MNHNY and CDR2 is SVGAGI in the germline V gene (reference sequence). The CDR3 is CASSYSYSGSYEQYF. In nucleotides, the CDR3 is TGTGCCAGCAGTTACTCCTATAGCGGGAGTTACGAGCAGTACTTC.